This TCR beta chain was found in a study of blood T cell repertoires in COVID-19. Study at large: Material from acute and convalescent COVID-19 was sourced from the United States, Italy and Spain.

Germline CDR1 MDHEN, CDR2 SYDVKM. Germline trimming cut 5 bases from V and 4 bases from J; bases unmatched to any gene: 13. CDR3 length: 16 amino acids. Some clones are missing from TCRdb's copy, which holds only in-frame ones; the method was immunoSEQ multiplex PCR. The data hold about 440,000 clones, with about 92% observed a single time. The chain recombines TRBV28 with TRBJ1-2, with 7 positions matching TRBD1. The sequencing sample was made of PBMCs or T cells enriched from blood (not recorded which). The receptor comes from a man between 18 and 29 years old who had recovered from COVID-19. The CDR3, as DNA: TGTGCCAGCAGTATAAGGACAGGATTATATTCCTATGGCTACACCTTC. The encoded protein is CASSIRTGLYSYGYTF.